The subject of this entry is one T cell receptor (beta chain). The target of this receptor is not known. No much larger clonotype is one base removed from it; base qualities were not supplied. The sample comes from a study of cytomegalovirus exposure and HLA in healthy donors (dated by TCRdb to the late 2010s). In terms of the full investigation: An earlier analysis of some 600 of the donors reported 250 to 350 Gb of sequence data and around 100 million unique TCR beta sequences obtained from 180 million or so T cells. Approximately 300 gigabases of sequencing data and approximately 92 million unique TCR sequences made up an early release that covered about 640 HLA-typed donors. Of the roughly 390 genotyped donors, more than 75% were placed in the genetic ancestry cluster associated with self-reported Caucasian donors. The aim of the study was to test whether cataloging public T cell receptors could identify signatures of past pathogen exposure. The T cell repertoires of 666 subjects were profiled by immunosequencing and related to cytomegalovirus serostatus. In addition to the first cohort of several hundred subjects, a separate validation cohort of approximately 120 different subjects was used. The study combined high-throughput TCR immunosequencing, statistical association of individual TCRs with disease status, and machine learning to predict cytomegalovirus infection status. A later analysis re-analyzed previously published TCR beta repertoires from 550 to 700 donors and added high-resolution HLA genotyping to study TCR occurrence patterns. The later analysis used no new phenotypic data to find candidate immune exposures, relying instead on TCR beta sequences and their occurrence across donors. An earlier analysis of around 540 of the donors applied high-throughput TCR beta sequencing to assess whether each TCR beta V gene segment acted as functional or pseudogenic. Donor age, sex, ethnicity and CMV serostatus were compiled together with the repertoire data. A later genetic analysis used genome-wide SNP genotypes for about 65% of the roughly 670 donors, treating that subset as a discovery cohort. Every discovery cohort repertoire had been produced on one sequencing platform. Both class I and class II loci were covered by HLA typing, at four-digit resolution. The number of typed donors differed by locus: about 629-630 for A, B, C, DRB1 and DQB1; approximately 520 for DQA1; around 610 for DPA1; and roughly 490 for DPB1. Roughly 5 DR-DQ haplotypes were handled as single units for association and clustering, since linkage in the cohort was strong. Among about 400 genotyped donors of the cohort, an average of about 240,000 unique TCR beta nucleotide sequences was sequenced per donor, of which approximately 18% were non-productive. Paper-wide results and their limitations: The study listed 150 to 200 TCR beta chains as associated with cytomegalovirus. In this cohort, only TCR beta chains were sequenced, and detectable features were limited by the absence of alpha or paired-chain data. Linkage disequilibrium might explain the correlated functional status among segregating V segments, but an unknown experimental factor could not be excluded. A few of the identified cytomegalovirus-associated TCR beta chains were confirmed in vitro to be specific for cytomegalovirus antigens. The earlier analysis of some 560 of the donors excluded roughly 17 rarely observed V segments, including chromosome 9 orphons, because counts were too low. A cluster of highly shared sequence variants was judged likely to be a technical artifact of the sequencing pipeline. The only immune exposure information available for the cohort was CMV serostatus. A later genetic analysis reported fewer N-insertions in productive TCRs among donors in an Asian-associated ancestry cluster than the roughly 620-donor mean. Roughly uniform sequencing depth across donors was assumed in presence/absence analyses, although this assumption may not hold. In a later genetic analysis, a missense DCLRE1C variant was associated with V-gene and J-gene trimming of TCR beta chains, and the association was replicated in an independent cohort. The classifier was reported to diagnose cytomegalovirus status with high specificity and sensitivity in both the original cohort and the validation cohort. Most TCR sequences were seen in very few donors, while some public TCRs were found in many individuals. A further reported finding was that TCR beta sequences accurately predicted the HLA-A and HLA-B alleles for most subjects in the first cohort. According to the authors, the approach could potentially be generalized to other disease states and immunological phenotypes. In a later analysis, over 15,000 TCR beta sequences were associated with specific HLA alleles at a false discovery rate of 0.05. In a later analysis, HLA-associated TCR beta chains showed more clonal expansion and lower generation probabilities than non-associated chains that were equally common. In an earlier analysis of 587 of the donors, most TCR beta V segments appeared in productive rearrangements about 87% or about 30% of the time, broadly matching IMGT annotations. Most CMV-associated TCR beta chains appeared to be HLA-restricted in a later analysis, and the HLA associations seemed to be driven largely by CMV exposure. Some IMGT-functional V segments, including TRBV6-2 and TRBV6-3, could not be told apart with the 87-base-pair reads, so those segments were excluded. Several of the top co-occurrence clusters appeared to be linked to parvovirus B19, influenza, CMV and Epstein-Barr virus, according to a later analysis. Strong co-occurrence of HLA alleles, especially DR and DQ, made assigning TCR associations to individual alleles difficult. A later analysis found that TCR association rates varied across HLA loci, with DRB1 alleles showing the most associated TCRs and HLA-C alleles the fewest. Because some donors lacked HLA typing at each locus, the association tests relied only on the typed subset.

Library creation used the immunoSEQ multiplex PCR assay. The multiplex PCR relied on a mix of 60 forward primers for TCR Vbeta segments and 13 reverse primers for TCR Jbeta segments. The CDR3 region of rearranged TCR beta genes was amplified from genomic DNA with a multiplex PCR assay. Amplified TCR beta libraries were sequenced as 87-base-pair reads on the Illumina HiSeq System. As for the original processing: In a later analysis, tens of millions of unique TCR beta chains were counted across the 500 to 700 repertoires, and around 10 million of these chains were shared by at least two donors. To remove PCR and sequencing errors, raw reads were error-corrected and collapsed into unique sequences using a nearest-neighbor algorithm that merged closely related sequences. CDR3 sequences were aligned to IMGT reference sequences to assign V, D and J gene segments. For a sequence to be retained, a match of at least six nucleotides was required to both a V gene segment and a J gene segment. Rearrangements were called productive when the CDR3 lacked stop codons and stayed in frame with V and J; all others were non-productive. Following IMGT convention, CDR3 was defined as the stretch from the second conserved V-encoded cysteine up to the conserved J-encoded phenylalanine. The earlier analysis of some 580 of the donors excluded any sequence lacking an unambiguous match to a single V gene segment. In an earlier analysis of 500 to 750 of the donors, V segments were called functional above 56.7% productive rearrangements and were called segregating when the between-donor standard deviation exceeded 5%. To diagnose cytomegalovirus status from the catalog of TCR beta chain sequences, a statistical classification framework was built. V and J gene assignment, in a later analysis, came from comparing TCR nucleotide sequences with IMGT/GENE-DB human TR gene sequences. The TCRdist pipeline was used in a later analysis to assign CDR3 sequences and most-parsimonious VDJ recombination scenarios. A later analysis defined each TCR beta chain by its CDR3 amino acid sequence plus V-gene family, and excluded reads lacking a unique V-gene family. As a way to deal with suspected cross-contamination and a sequencing artifact, a later analysis dropped 450 to 600 nucleotide sequences that were highly shared and had low generation probability. In a later analysis, a clonal expansion index was calculated for each public chain from normalized within-repertoire ranks of inferred template counts. In a later analysis, generation probabilities were computed with a VDJ recombination model fitted to out-of-frame rearrangements, and the resulting probabilities were checked against IGoR. In a later analysis, hypergeometric tests were used to score TCR-TCR, TCR-HLA and TCR-CMV co-occurrence, with a repertoire-size bias correction applied to TCR pairs. In a later analysis, false discovery rates were estimated by permuting HLA or CMV assignments 20 times. In a later analysis, co-occurring TCRs were grouped with DBSCAN, and TCRdist sequence similarity was added when clustering was performed within HLA-allele-positive subsets. Repertoires with fewer than 30,000 or more than 120,000 public chains were left out of co-occurrence clustering, as were a handful of repertoires with anomalous nucleotide sharing. TCRdb obtained this table from immuneACCESS and retained in-frame rearrangements with V and J assigned. These tables miss some clones; where compared with another copy, unresolved V genes account for less than half of the shortfall, and the remainder is unexplained. The DNA was the basis for D and trimming; V, J and clone size are from that table. The sample yields some 150,000 clones; about four fifths were counted once. Approximately 8% of the sample is in the top ten clones.

The cohort consisted of 600 to 750 healthy bone marrow donors. At the time of sampling, every cohort member was nominally healthy, though immune exposures that went unrecorded were likely present. The donor tested CMV seropositive, placing the donor among the 289 seropositive members of the cohort. A peripheral blood sample was provided by each donor, and peripheral blood mononuclear cells were used for TCR beta sequencing. The Qiagen DNeasy Blood Extraction Kit was used to extract genomic DNA from the blood cell samples. From cysteine to phenylalanine, the CDR3 is 12 amino acids long. CDR3 DNA is the only sequence kept; it has 36 bases, read in frame from the first base. The junction shows trimming of 11 bases on V and 5 bases on J, and the gene matches do not reach 4 bases of it. The CDR1 and CDR2 encoded by the germline V gene are MNHEY and SVGAGI.

The V gene is TRBV6-5 and the J gene is TRBJ2-2, and TRBD2 matches 8 of the central bases. The clonotype originates from a man aged 30-40 years in good health and CMV-seropositive. The source material was PBMCs. The DNA reads as follows: TGTGCCGCGGGAGGAGGGACCGGGGAGCTGTTTTTT. Translated, it gives CAAGGGTGELFF.